This T cell receptor (beta chain) was sequenced for a study of blood T cell repertoires in COVID-19. Sequencing was performed with immunoSEQ multiplex PCR; in TCRdb, only in-frame clones are kept and a portion is missing. Of about 220,000 clones listed, 84% are singletons. The ends were cut back, 4 bases at V and 7 bases at J, with 16 bases in the middle. CDR1 is SEHNR, CDR2 FQNEAQ, per germline (reference sequence). The CDR3 consists of 14 residues. The sample comprised PBMCs or T cells enriched from blood (not recorded which). This chain connects TRBV7-9 to TRBJ1-1; TRBD1 is a possible D gene (6 bases). This receptor was identified in a woman between 40 and 50 years old who had recovered from COVID-19. DNA of the CDR3: TGTGCCAGCAGCTCCACAGGGATTGTGAGTGAAGCTTTCTTT. Its protein product is CASSSTGIVSEAFF.